This T cell receptor (beta chain) was retrieved from a study of blood T cells in healthy people across ages (dated by TCRdb to the mid-2010s). Study-wide context: In model experiments, template switching captured roughly one uniquely barcoded TCR beta cDNA molecule for every two T cells. The study measured age-related changes in TCR beta repertoire diversity using deep sequencing normalized with unique cDNA molecular identifiers. The donors were divided into four age groups: young (average approximately 17 years), middle-aged (about 40), aged (about 60) and long-lived (82). To avoid experimental bias, donors of different ages were randomly spread across the sequencing lanes. Two additional independent replicas of 1 million unique cDNA reads from the same blood draw were analyzed for two donors (one aged 18 to 30 and one aged 80 or older).

The 39 donors, aged about 6 to 100 years, were systemically healthy Caucasian individuals from Russia. Each donor gave 8.5 to 10 milliliters of peripheral blood, collected into EDTA-treated Vacutainer tubes. Ficoll-Paque density-gradient centrifugation was used to isolate PBMCs, with at least 7 million per sample. Total RNA, at least 5 micrograms per sample, was extracted from PBMCs with Trizol reagent. For every donor, an aliquot of PBMCs went through flow cytometry to measure the percentages of naive CD45RAhigh/CD27high T cells. Receptor amplification or capture employed 5' RACE. TCRdb names Illumina HiSeq 2500 as the instrument used. The second PCR ran for roughly 6 to 11 cycles and used a J-beta primer mix along with a sample-barcoded 5' primer. A template-switch 5' adaptor carrying 12 random nucleotides introduced a unique molecular identifier onto each TCR beta cDNA molecule. At least 3 million CDR3-containing paired-end reads were obtained from each sample. First-strand cDNA synthesis was performed from all RNA using the Mint cDNA synthesis kit, with priming by a TRBC-specific oligonucleotide. All cDNA was treated with uracil-DNA glycosylase and then went through a first 18-cycle PCR with the universal primers M1SS and BC2_uni_R. The authors processed their data as follows. For normalization, 1 million high-quality reads were randomly selected from each sample, with every read carrying a distinct molecular identifier. Instead of being binned into consensus sequences, reads that shared molecular identifiers were thrown out. MiTCR, with a Q25 quality threshold and the strictest error-elimination algorithm, was used for CDR3 identification, clonotype clustering and error correction. A nonparametric unseen species model with Euler transformation was used to estimate a lower bound on total TCR beta diversity. Through fastp at Q25 and MiXCR, TCRdb rebuilt clones from the public reads, retaining in-frame beta chains. Each record represents a unique CDR3 protein, reported with the most common genes and DNA among its rows. TCRdb assigned the V and J calls; the authors' analysis was not used. A total of over a million distinct CDR3 sequences appear in this sample, 45% to 70% of them only once. The top ten clonotypes cover roughly 6.3% of the sample.

A remark on this clonotype: Its binding antigen is unknown. It has no much larger one-base neighbor in the sample; base qualities were not kept.

V and J lose 4 bases and 7 bases, and a span of 17 bases separates them. In the germline V gene, CDR1 corresponds to SGHVS and CDR2 to FNYEAQ. The CDR3 holds 16 amino acids from the cysteine to the phenylalanine. The CDR3 DNA has 48 bases and is translated from base 1. Summary of the overall study and its limitations: Observed TCR beta diversity per million T cells fell roughly linearly with age, and a significant reduction was already apparent by age around 40. Bulk unsorted PBMC profiling prevented conclusive comparison of naive and antigen-experienced compartments. The CMV infection status of donors was not known, potentially confounding age-related changes in expanded clonotypes. Compared with the aged group, the long-lived group had more naive CD4+ T cells, fewer expanded clones and increased TCR diversity, suggesting age selection. Total diversity estimates from one million sequenced T cells were considered lower bounds and underestimates. Observed TCR beta diversity correlated strongly with the percentage of naive T cells measured by flow cytometry.

The clonotype originates from a man aged 18 to 29 in good health. The sequence joins TRBV7-6 to TRBJ1-6; the D gene is unclear. Sample: blood. The CDR3 region: CASSYTPTAANSPLHF. The DNA is as follows: TGTGCCAGCAGCTATACACCTACTGCCGCAAATTCACCCCTCCACTTT.